The T cell receptor beta chain under discussion was sequenced for a study of low-dose radiotherapy and immunotherapy resistance in tumors. First-strand cDNA relied on TRAV- and TRBV-specific primers spanning alpha and beta chains. TCR amplification involved approximately 20 PCR cycles with a constant-region primer and V-primer adapter. TCRdb re-derived calls from the reads in MiXCR, one entry per CDR3 protein. The sample lists 100,000 or so distinct CDR3 sequences, roughly 20% occurring once. The CDR3 loop spans 15 amino acids. CDR1 KGHSH and CDR2 LQKENI come from the germline V gene. V lost 3 bases and J lost 5, with 17 bases in between. This clonotype has a count of ten or more. Time point in this sample: after trial treatment. Treatment here: LDRT plus nivolumab, ipilimumab, low-dose cyclophosphamide and aspirin (RACIN trial). All of the donors were given nivolumab, ipilimumab, aspirin, low-dose cyclophosphamide and low-dose radiotherapy as part of RACIN, a single-arm trial.

This receptor was identified in a male donor with prostate cancer. V is TRBV18 and J is TRBJ2-7; D is uncertain. The sequenced sample was PBMCs, obtained after low-dose radiotherapy plus immunotherapy. The CDR3 DNA reads as TGTGCCAGCTCACCCCTTCTAGAGTCCCCCGACGAGCAGTACTTC. Translation: CASSPLLESPDEQYF. Looking up the rest from reference TRBV18 and TRBJ2-7 gives the full variable domain: NAGVMQNPRHLVRRRGQEARLRCSPMKGHSHVYWYRQLPEEGLKFMVYLQKENIIDESGMPKERFSAEFPKEGPSILRIQQVVRGDSAAYFCASSPLLESPDEQYFGPGTRLTVT.